The T cell receptor beta chain under discussion was sequenced for a study of blood T cell repertoires in COVID-19. Overall study context: The samples span acute and convalescent COVID-19 from the United States, Italy and Spain. The cDNA or gDNA used as material had been derived from T cells, B-cell-depleted T cells, or PBMCs.

Germline V CDR1 and CDR2: GTSNPN, SVGIG (reference sequence). The CDR3 has 11 amino acids. V dropped 8 bases and J dropped 3 bases, with 10 bases sitting between them. Authors' data handling: Cell counts per sample came from amplifying reference gene primers. The table came from immunoSEQ multiplex PCR; TCRdb's copy has only in-frame clones and leaves some out. Clonal size and the V and J genes are those of that table, whereas D and trimming came from the DNA. Among roughly 120,000 clones listed, 86% were seen once. Sequencing was done on a sample of peripheral blood. This TCR was sampled from a human donor in a cohort sampled during active COVID-19. V usage is TRBV30 and J usage is TRBJ1-2; D is perhaps TRBD1 (5 bases). CDR3 coding DNA: TGTGCCGGGCAGGGTCACTATGGCTACACCTTC. As protein: CAGQGHYGYTF.